This TCR beta chain was recorded in a study of T cell repertoires in cytomegalovirus infection. Trimming cost V 5 bases and J 4 bases, with 9 bases left between them. The CDR3 length is 14 residues. Germline loops: CDR1 SEHNR, CDR2 FQNEAQ (reference sequence). In its sample, this clonotype was seen a few times. Its antigen is unknown. TCRdb recomputed calls from the reads with MiXCR, one row per CDR3 protein. The sample shows approximately 910,000 distinct CDR3 sequences, around 31% of them seen only once. Sequenced material: cultured CD8+ T cells from PBMCs, taken from culture after CMV antigen stimulation. The sequence came from a human donor in good health (CMV status not recorded). Some clones in this sample may be carry-over from other donors' samples. The chain joins TRBV7-9 to TRBJ2-6; D unresolved. Here the CDR3 DNA reads TGTGCCAGCAGCCCCCCCGTGGGGGCCAACGTCCTGACTTTC. Translated: CASSPPVGANVLTF.